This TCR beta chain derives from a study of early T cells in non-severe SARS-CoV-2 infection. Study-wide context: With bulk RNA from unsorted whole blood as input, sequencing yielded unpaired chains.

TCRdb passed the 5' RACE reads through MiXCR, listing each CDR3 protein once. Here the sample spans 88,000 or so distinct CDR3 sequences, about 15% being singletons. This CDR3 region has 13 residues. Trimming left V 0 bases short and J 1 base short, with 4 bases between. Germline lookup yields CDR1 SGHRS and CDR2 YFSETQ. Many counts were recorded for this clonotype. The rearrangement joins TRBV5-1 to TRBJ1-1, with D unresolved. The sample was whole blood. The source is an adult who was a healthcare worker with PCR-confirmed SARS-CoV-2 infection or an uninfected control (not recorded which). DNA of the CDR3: TGCGCCAGCAGCTTGGAACAGAACACTGAAGCTTTCTTT. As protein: CASSLEQNTEAFF.